Listed here are 21 T cell receptor beta chains from one sample, sequenced in a study of PD-1 blockade in classical Hodgkin lymphoma (dated by TCRdb to the early 2020s). The sample's time point, from its label and the paper: cycle 4 day 1 (C4D1), after less than 7 weeks of nivolumab. All trial patients had relapsed after autologous stem cell transplantation, with cohorts A, B and C differing in prior brentuximab vedotin exposure. The library was made by the immunoSEQ multiplex PCR assay. TCRdb holds this immuneACCESS table with in-frame rearrangements only. Some clones are missing; in checked studies, unresolved V genes explain under half, and the rest has no known cause. The table for this sample lists 20,000 to 30,000 clones; 85% to 90% of them were counted only once. The top ten clones comprise about a quarter of the sample. The source was peripheral blood mononuclear cells (PBMCs), collected before the fourth cycle of nivolumab. The receptors shown here come from a human donor with classical Hodgkin lymphoma.

The chain couples TRBV15 to TRBJ2-1, with 8 bases identical to TRBD1. The CDR3 extends over 15 amino acids. V lost 3 bases, J lost 3 bases, and 4 bases stayed unmatched. Germline V lookup: CDR1 LNHNV, CDR2 YYDKDF (reference sequence). Here the CDR3 DNA reads TGTGCCACCAGCAGGAACAGGGGGGTCTACAATGAGCAGTTCTTC. Amino acid sequence: CATSRNRGVYNEQFF. The full variable domain, its missing parts supplied by reference TRBV15 and TRBJ2-1, is DAMVIQNPRYQVTQFGKPVTLSCSQTLNHNVMYWYQQKSSQAPKLLFHYYDKDFNNEADTPDNFQSRRPNTSFCFLDIRSPGLGDTAMYLCATSRNRGVYNEQFFGPGTRLTVL.

J is TRBJ1-1 and V is TRBV15; no clear D gene. The CDR3 covers 13 residues. From germline, CDR1 is LNHNV and CDR2 YYDKDF (reference sequence). V lost 0 bases and J 5 bases, leaving 7 bases between the germline ends. The CDR3 here is CATSRDRSTEAFF. CDR3 nucleotides: TGTGCCACCAGCAGAGACCGCAGTACTGAAGCTTTCTTT.

The chain carries TRBV5-4 and TRBJ2-7, with TRBD2 as a possible D gene (5 bases). V was trimmed by 2 bases and J by 0 bases, leaving 15 bases between them. The CDR3 consists of 16 residues. Germline values: CDR1 SGHNT, CDR2 YYREEE (reference sequence). CDR3: CASSFRTSGSSYEQYF. In DNA, the CDR3 is TGTGCCAGCAGCTTCAGAACTTCGGGGAGCTCCTACGAGCAGTACTTC. The variable domain in full, completed from reference TRBV5-4 and TRBJ2-7, reads ETGVTQSPTHLIKTRGQQVTLRCSSQSGHNTVSWYQQALGQGPQFIFQYYREEENGRGNFPPRFSGLQFPNYSSELNVNALELDDSALYLCASSFRTSGSSYEQYFGPGTRLTVT.

V and J are TRBV5-4 and TRBJ2-3, with TRBD2 matching over 7 bases. The CDR3 contains 13 residues. V lost 3 bases, J lost 11 bases, and 9 bases stayed unmatched. Germline V gene lookup returns CDR1 SGHNT and CDR2 YYREEE (reference sequence). The CDR3 bases are TGTGCCAGCAGCTCGACCTCTAGCGGAGAGCAGTATTTT. Encoded protein: CASSSTSSGEQYF.

The chain joins TRBV10-3 to TRBJ2-3, with unresolved D. Germline V gene data show CDR1 as ENHRY and CDR2 as SYGVKD. The CDR3 runs 15 residues. The V and J ends lost 3 bases and 2 bases respectively, with 12 bases between them. The CDR3 here is CAISENGVNTDTQYF. CDR3 bases: TGTGCCATCAGTGAAAATGGAGTGAACACAGATACGCAGTATTTT.

This clone has more than one count but fewer than ten. The chain joins TRBV18 to TRBJ2-7; 14 bases are a match to TRBD2. This CDR3 contains 19 residues. The V and J ends lost 8 bases and 2 bases, in that order; junction bases with no gene match: 17. Per the germline V gene, CDR1 is KGHSH and CDR2 is LQKENI. The CDR3 here is CASPRGRLAGGHLPYEQYF. The CDR3 DNA is TGTGCCAGCCCCCGCGGCAGACTAGCGGGGGGGCATTTGCCCTACGAGCAGTACTTC.

The chain joins TRBV30 to TRBJ2-3; D remains ambiguous. The V gene's germline CDR1 is GTSNPN and CDR2 SVGIG (reference sequence). V dropped 1 base and J dropped 5 bases, with 7 bases sitting between them. This CDR3 is 12 amino acids long. The CDR3 sequence: CAWSGRVDTQYF. The CDR3 DNA reads TGTGCCTGGAGTGGTAGGGTAGATACGCAGTATTTT.

The chain is built from TRBV30 and TRBJ2-3; a possible D gene is TRBD2 (5 bases). Germline values: CDR1 GTSNPN, CDR2 SVGIG (reference sequence). The CDR3 is 14 residues long. Trimming cost V 4 bases and J 1 base, with 12 bases left between them. CDR3 sequence (DNA): TGTGCCTGGAAAAACGGGATTGGCACAGATACGCAGTATTTT. Residues: CAWKNGIGTDTQYF.

The chain has TRBV11-2 and TRBJ2-5; a possible D gene is TRBD2 (5 bases). This CDR3 has 15 residues. Germline loops: CDR1 SGHAT, CDR2 FQNNGV. V lost 2 bases and J lost 2, with 12 bases in between. Here the CDR3 DNA reads TGTGCCAGCAGCTTATCCGGGAATCTTCAAGAGACCCAGTACTTC. Translated: CASSLSGNLQETQYF.

V and J are TRBV10-3 and TRBJ2-7; 8 bases match TRBD2. Germline-derived CDR1 and CDR2 are ENHRY and SYGVKD. The CDR3 is 14 amino acids. V was clipped by 7 bases and J by 4 bases; unmatched bases: 9. The CDR3 loop reads CAITPSAGGYEQYF. As DNA, the CDR3 is TGTGCCATCACCCCTAGCGCGGGAGGTTACGAGCAGTACTTC.

This clone was detected only a few times. The chain is built from TRBV6-5 and TRBJ2-3, with 9 bases fitting TRBD2. CDR3 length equals 15 residues. Trimming removed 2 bases from V and 1 base from J; junction bases left unmatched: 1. Per the germline V gene, CDR1 is MNHEY and CDR2 is SVGAGI. CDR3 amino acids: CASSYRLAGTDTQYF. DNA of the CDR3: TGTGCCAGCAGTTACCGACTAGCGGGCACAGATACGCAGTATTTT.

The V and J genes are TRBV5-4 and TRBJ2-5; 9 bases align to TRBD1. The CDR3 is made up of 15 amino acids. The germline gives CDR1 SGHNT, CDR2 YYREEE (reference sequence). V shed 3 bases, J shed 5 bases, and the junction held 8 bases outside the gene matches. The CDR3 DNA reads as TGTGCCAGCAGCTCTCGGACAGGGGCTGGGGAGACCCAGTACTTC. Translation gives CASSSRTGAGETQYF.

The rearrangement uses TRBV6-6 and TRBJ2-7; unclear D gene. Germline lookup yields CDR1 MNHNY and CDR2 SVGAGI (reference sequence). Trimming shortened V by 8 bases and J by 2 bases, and 10 bases separated the two germline ends. There are 12 residues in the CDR3. CDR3 bases: TGTGCCAGCGAATCCTCTGCCTACGAGCAGTACTTC. It translates to CASESSAYEQYF.

This rearrangement joins TRBV28 to TRBJ2-3; 8 nucleotides match TRBD2. The CDR3 is made up of 14 amino acids. Germline trimming cut 10 bases from V and 2 bases from J; bases unmatched to any gene: 8. The germline V gene encodes CDR1 MDHEN and CDR2 SYDVKM. CDR3 nucleotides: TGTGCCACCCGGGGGGGGCCTTACACAGATACGCAGTATTTT. Translating it yields CATRGGPYTDTQYF.

The gene calls are TRBV5-1 and TRBJ2-3; 9 bases map to TRBD1. Germline V gene sequence: CDR1 SGHRS, CDR2 YFSETQ. This CDR3 is 14 amino acids long. V gave up 4 bases and J gave up 3 bases; unmatched junction bases: 3. The CDR3 spells CASSTGTGTDTQYF. DNA of the CDR3: TGCGCCAGCAGCACCGGGACAGGGACAGATACGCAGTATTTT.

The gene calls are TRBV7-5 and TRBJ1-5. TRBV7-5 is a pseudogene segment. This CDR3 is built from 14 residues. The CDR3 spells CVRSYIGGGQPQHF. The CDR3 DNA is TGTGTCAGAAGCTACATAGGGGGAGGTCAGCCCCAGCATTTT.

The gene calls are TRBV7-2 and TRBJ2-2; D unresolved. V lost 2 bases and J 6 bases, leaving 13 bases between the germline ends. The CDR3 consists of 15 residues. Germline V gene lookup returns CDR1 SGHTA and CDR2 FQGNSA. CDR3 amino acids: CASSLTWMMAGELFF. CDR3 nucleotide sequence: TGTGCCAGCAGCTTAACATGGATGATGGCCGGGGAGCTGTTTTTT.

The V and J genes are TRBV30 and TRBJ1-6; D gene uncertain. CDR1 is GTSNPN and CDR2 is SVGIG in the germline V gene (reference sequence). The CDR3 sequence is 13 residues long. Trimming cost V 5 bases and J 3 bases, with 8 bases left between them. This chain's CDR3 is CAWEVSYNSPLHF. Written as DNA, the CDR3 is TGTGCCTGGGAGGTCAGCTATAATTCACCCCTCCACTTT.

J is TRBJ1-2 and V is TRBV7-2; D gene ambiguous. Trimming pared 5 bases from V and 6 bases from J, leaving 16 bases between. From germline, CDR1 is SGHTA and CDR2 FQGNSA. There are 14 residues in the CDR3. Here the CDR3 DNA reads TGTGCCAGCAGCCCCTCCCGTCCCTCCAATGGCTACACCTTC. Its protein is CASSPSRPSNGYTF.

The genes are TRBV29-1 and TRBJ2-1, with D tentatively TRBD1 (6 bases). Germline CDR1 and CDR2: SQVTM and ANQGSEA. The V end lost 1 base, the J end lost 4 bases, and 14 bases lay between the germline ends. CDR3 length: 15 residues. The CDR3 spells CSVEVRGHTYNEQFF. CDR3 nucleotide sequence: TGCAGCGTTGAAGTCCGGGGACATACGTACAATGAGCAGTTCTTC.

This chain joins TRBV4-1 and TRBJ1-2, with 7 nucleotides matching TRBD1. Germline V gives CDR1 MGHRA, CDR2 YSYEKL. The CDR3 is 15 residues long. V shed 4 bases, J shed 8 bases, and the junction held 13 bases outside the gene matches. The DNA of the CDR3 is TGCGCCAGCAGCCTCGCAGGCCGACAGGGTGCGGGCTACACCTTC. This sequence encodes CASSLAGRQGAGYTF.